These T cell receptor beta chains were read from a single sample in a study of CD8+CD57+ T cells in acquired aplastic anemia. TCRdb itself ran the reads through MiXCR, one entry per CDR3 protein. This sample yields roughly 93,000 distinct CDR3 sequences, of which about 63% are seen a single time; approximately 65% belongs to the top ten. The sequenced sample was sorted CD4+, CD8+, or CD8+CD57+ T cells (not recorded which) from PBMCs. The receptors come from a human donor with aplastic anemia. The CDR3 runs from the conserved cysteine through the conserved F or W.

v_gene: TRBV7-9; len: 12; j_gene: TRBJ2-7; CDR3aa: CASGLAGGEQYF
v_gene: TRBV7-6; len: 13; j_gene: TRBJ2-1; CDR3aa: CASSGSGPNGRFF
v_gene: TRBV20-1; len: 16; j_gene: TRBJ1-5; CDR3aa: CSARDWGQGVNQPQHF
v_gene: TRBV19; len: 14; j_gene: TRBJ2-7; CDR3aa: CASSLAGSSYEQYF
v_gene: TRBV7-2; len: 12; j_gene: TRBJ1-2; CDR3aa: CASSLSGSGYTF
v_gene: TRBV24-1; len: 16; j_gene: -; CDR3aa: CATSKVGTGSYNEQYF
v_gene: TRBV2; len: 15; j_gene: TRBJ1-6; CDR3aa: CASSSQGFYNSPLHF
v_gene: TRBV7-6; len: 14; j_gene: TRBJ2-7; CDR3aa: CASTQGTGGSEQYF
v_gene: TRBV7-9; len: 14; j_gene: TRBJ2-5; CDR3aa: CASSSDRPPETQYF
v_gene: TRBV24-1; len: 13; j_gene: TRBJ1-5; CDR3aa: CATGGQGDQPQHF
v_gene: TRBV10-3; len: 17; j_gene: TRBJ2-7; CDR3aa: CAISESGQGPYSYEQYF
v_gene: TRBV4-2; len: 14; j_gene: TRBJ2-3; CDR3aa: CASSQGVGGDTQYF
v_gene: TRBV7-9; len: 14; j_gene: TRBJ1-1; CDR3aa: CASSTLTGNTEAFF
v_gene: TRBV6-1; len: 13; j_gene: TRBJ2-7; CDR3aa: CASGEGPGGEQYF
v_gene: TRBV10-2; len: 15; j_gene: TRBJ1-5; CDR3aa: CASSESGIANQPQHF
v_gene: TRBV24-1; len: 15; j_gene: TRBJ1-1; CDR3aa: CATSDQVQGRTEAFF
v_gene: TRBV29-1; len: 13; j_gene: TRBJ2-1; CDR3aa: CSAIPASYNEQFF
v_gene: TRBV20-1; len: 14; j_gene: TRBJ2-7; CDR3aa: CSAKEGPRVGEQYF
v_gene: TRBV20-1; len: 12; j_gene: TRBJ1-2; CDR3aa: CSVGRPSYGYTF
v_gene: TRBV4-3; len: 16; j_gene: TRBJ1-2; CDR3aa: CASSPDGQARGYGYTF
v_gene: TRBV15; len: 12; j_gene: TRBJ1-1; CDR3aa: CATSTVNTEAFF
v_gene: TRBV5-1; len: 15; j_gene: TRBJ2-7; CDR3aa: CASSLRTSGSYEQYF
v_gene: TRBV7-2; len: 18; j_gene: TRBJ2-5; CDR3aa: CASSLGHSWGGRRETQYF
v_gene: TRBV7-2; len: 15; j_gene: TRBJ1-5; CDR3aa: CASSLVRSSNQPQHF
v_gene: TRBV15; len: 14; j_gene: TRBJ2-7; CDR3aa: CATSRDPSSGEQYF
v_gene: TRBV2; len: 15; j_gene: TRBJ1-2; CDR3aa: CASSDRGGANYGYTF
v_gene: TRBV29-1; len: 13; j_gene: TRBJ2-7; CDR3aa: CSVEGGSANEQYF
v_gene: TRBV4-2; len: 16; j_gene: TRBJ2-7; CDR3aa: CASSQVPGQGADEQYF
v_gene: TRBV7-9; len: 15; j_gene: TRBJ1-1; CDR3aa: CASSLSGGRNTEAFF